Described below is a single T cell receptor (beta chain) sequence and its context. This entry is derived from a study of identical twins. One entry per CDR3 protein, called by TCRdb with MiXCR from the 5' RACE reads. The sample carries around 530,000 distinct CDR3 sequences, around 15% recorded once. This CDR3 region has 21 residues. Germline V gives CDR1 SGHAT, CDR2 FQNNGV. Between the trimmed V and J ends, which lost 3 bases and 0 bases, there was a span of 24 bases. This sample also appeared in a second study, on yellow fever vaccine responses in identical twins.

Sample: CD4+ T cells sorted from blood. The chain combines TRBV11-2 with TRBJ2-6, with D possibly matching TRBD2 (7 bases). The source is a woman in her late teens or twenties in good health. CDR3 amino acids: CASSFPMRGPRSNSGANVLTF. CDR3 bases: TGTGCCAGCAGCTTTCCCATGCGGGGGCCAAGGAGTAACTCTGGGGCCAACGTCCTGACTTTC.